The table lists the clone carrying this TCR beta chain with a few counts. The data derive from a study of blood T cells in healthy people across ages. The donors, all healthy, were Caucasians living in Russia, aged roughly 6 to 90. At least 6 micrograms of total RNA were extracted per sample. Germline CDR1 WSHSY, CDR2 SAAADI. The CDR3 is 17 residues long. With V trimmed by 6 bases and J by 0 bases, 10 bases remained unmatched. Sample-barcoded 5' priming and a J-beta primer mix drove a second PCR of about 6 to 12 cycles. Per-sample output comprised a minimum of 2.5 million paired-end reads containing CDR3. From the 5' RACE reads, TCRdb called clonotypes with MiXCR, one entry per CDR3 protein. The sample has hundreds of thousands of distinct CDR3 sequences, roughly three fifths seen once.

The source of this sequence is a man in his 60s in good health. V and J are TRBV10-2 and TRBJ2-1; 8 nucleotides agree with TRBD2. Sample: blood. For the CDR3, the DNA is TGCGCCAGCAGGCCCCCTGGTGCGGGGGGCTCCTACAATGAGCAGTTCTTC. Encoded protein: CASRPPGAGGSYNEQFF.